The 32 T cell receptor beta chains below all came from one sample that was sequenced in a study of T-cell memory formation after mild COVID-19. TCRdb called the 5' RACE reads again in MiXCR, with one record for every CDR3 protein. Of approximately 150,000 distinct CDR3 sequences listed, roughly 15% were seen once; the top ten hold 13% to 15%. The sequenced sample was PBMCs or a T cell subset sorted from them (not recorded which). All receptors come from an adult woman who had mild COVID-19 (a few samples of this study predate the infection). Cell type and time point are not known.

This clonotype was seen repeatedly, ten times or more. V is TRBV4-2 and J is TRBJ1-1, with a possible D match to TRBD1 (6 bases). The germline gives CDR1 LGHNA, CDR2 YNFKEQ. The CDR3 loop spans 14 amino acids. V lost 3 bases and J 1 base, leaving 9 bases between the germline ends. The CDR3 loop is CASSHHRENTEAFF. The CDR3 nucleotides are TGTGCCAGCAGCCATCACAGGGAGAACACTGAAGCTTTCTTT.

The chain recombines TRBV18 with TRBJ1-2; the match to TRBD1 covers 7 bases. Germline V lookup: CDR1 KGHSH, CDR2 LQKENI. This CDR3 is built from 16 residues. V shed 3 bases and J 7 bases; nucleotides not matched to a gene: 14. The CDR3 DNA is TGTGCCAGCTCACCGCCACCCGGGACAGCCCTAGTTGGCTACACCTTC. Amino acid sequence: CASSPPPGTALVGYTF.

This clonotype was picked up a small number of times. The chain has TRBV12-3 or TRBV12-4 and TRBJ1-2; 7 bases match TRBD1. Losses at the gene ends were 6 bases for V and 3 bases for J; bases not matched to a gene: 7. The CDR3 is 14 residues long. The CDR3 reads CASSRTDRDYGYTF. Written as DNA, the CDR3 is TGTGCCAGCAGCCGTACCGACAGGGACTATGGCTACACCTTC.

The J gene is TRBJ2-7, the V gene TRBV6-5; TRBD1 agrees at 11 bases. Germline loops: CDR1 MNHEY, CDR2 SVGAGI. The CDR3 consists of 15 residues. V shed 2 bases, J shed 3 bases, and the junction held 3 bases outside the gene matches. The CDR3 is CASSYLGQGVYEQYF. CDR3 DNA: TGTGCCAGCAGTTACCTGGGACAGGGGGTCTACGAGCAGTACTTC.

This clonotype has only a few counts. The rearrangement links TRBV4-2 to TRBJ2-7; D is undetermined. The CDR3 length is 14 residues. Germline V gene lookup returns CDR1 LGHNA and CDR2 YNFKEQ. With 1 base removed from V and 5 bases from J, the gap between germline ends came to 12 bases. The CDR3 spells CASSQGEAQDEQYF. The CDR3 DNA reads TGTGCCAGCAGCCAAGGGGAAGCTCAGGACGAGCAGTACTTC.

This clonotype came up a few times. The V gene is TRBV29-1, the J gene TRBJ1-1, with a possible D match to TRBD1 (5 bases). The germline CDR1 and CDR2 sequences are SQVTM and ANQGSEA. This CDR3 region has 13 residues. Trimming shortened V by 0 bases and J by 10 bases, and 15 bases separated the two germline ends. CDR3 coding DNA: TGCAGCGTTGAAGAAGCAGGGAGGCCGGGAGCTTTCTTT. Translating it yields CSVEEAGRPGAFF.

This clonotype came up a few times. The chain is built from TRBV24-1 and TRBJ2-2, with no clear D. V was pared by 3 bases and J by 2 bases, with 9 bases between. Germline V gene lookup returns CDR1 KGHDR and CDR2 SFDVKD. This CDR3 spans 15 amino acids. This CDR3 is CATSDPGLNTGELFF. The CDR3 DNA reads as TGTGCCACCAGTGATCCCGGCCTTAACACCGGGGAGCTGTTTTTT.

V is TRBV24-1 and J is TRBJ1-2, with unresolved D. CDR1 is KGHDR, CDR2 SFDVKD, per germline. The CDR3 totals 15 residues. V gave up 4 bases and J gave up 3 bases, with 14 bases separating them. As DNA, the CDR3 is TGTGCCACCAGTGACAATCGGAATCGGGACTATGGCTACACCTTC. Translation gives CATSDNRNRDYGYTF.

This clonotype showed up just a few times. The V call is TRBV7-2, the J call TRBJ2-3, with a tentative D call TRBD2 (5 bases). V was pared by 5 bases and J by 11 bases, with 14 bases between. The CDR3 sequence is 12 residues long. The germline V gene encodes CDR1 SGHTA and CDR2 FQGNSA. The CDR3 loop reads CASSHGELRQYF. The CDR3 region has the DNA TGTGCCAGCAGCCACGGGGAGCTCAGGCAGTATTTT.

This clonotype was counted between two and nine times. The rearrangement uses TRBV12-3 or TRBV12-4 and TRBJ2-6, with D unresolved. The length of the CDR3 is 17 residues. The V end was cut by 3 bases, the J end by 0 bases, with 12 bases between. The CDR3 nucleotides read TGTGCCAGCAGTTTGTACCCGGGCAACTCTGGGGCCAACGTCCTGACTTTC. It specifies CASSLYPGNSGANVLTF.

CDR3 DNA: TGCAGTGCCTTATCGACAACAACTAATGAAAAACTGTTTTTT. Translation gives CSALSTTTNEKLFF. V and J are TRBV20-1 and TRBJ1-4; unclear D gene. V gave up 6 bases and J gave up 0 bases, with 11 bases separating them. CDR3 length equals 14 residues. Germline V CDR1 and CDR2: DFQATT, SNEGSKA (reference sequence).

The chain is built from TRBV5-1 and TRBJ1-5, with TRBD1 as a possible D gene (5 bases). V lost 3 bases and J lost 2, with 12 bases in between. CDR1 and CDR2 from the germline V gene are SGHRS and YFSETQ. This CDR3 spans 15 amino acids. CDR3 protein: CASSSGTDGNQPQHF. The CDR3 DNA reads TGCGCCAGCAGCTCCGGGACGGACGGCAATCAGCCCCAGCATTTT.

Many counts were recorded for this clonotype. The rearrangement links TRBV5-1 to TRBJ2-3; D unresolved. The germline V and J ends were trimmed by 1 base and 5 bases, with 11 bases remaining between them. This CDR3 has 14 residues. The V gene's germline CDR1 is SGHRS and CDR2 YFSETQ. The CDR3: CASSLFPVGDTQYF. The CDR3 nucleotides read TGCGCCAGCAGCTTGTTCCCGGTCGGAGATACGCAGTATTTT. Full variable domain (outside the CDR3, taken from reference TRBV5-1 and TRBJ2-3): KAGVTQTPRYLIKTRGQQVTLSCSPISGHRSVSWYQQTPGQGLQFLFEYFSETQRNKGNFPGRFSGRQFSNSRSEMNVSTLELGDSALYLCASSLFPVGDTQYFGPGTRLTVL.

The chain couples TRBV9 to TRBJ2-3, with 8 bases fitting TRBD2. Germline V gene sequence: CDR1 SGDLS, CDR2 YYNGEE. V shed 2 bases, J shed 0 bases, and the junction held 2 bases outside the gene matches. The CDR3 contains 15 residues. The DNA of the CDR3 is TGTGCCAGCAGCGTCTCTAGCGGGAGCACAGATACGCAGTATTTT. The encoded protein is CASSVSSGSTDTQYF.

The chain recombines TRBV30 with TRBJ2-6, with D uncertain. Germline V gene data show CDR1 as GTSNPN and CDR2 as SVGIG (reference sequence). This CDR3 contains 15 residues. The V and J ends lost 8 bases and 2 bases respectively, with 16 bases between them. The CDR3 coding sequence is TGTGCCATGGCCCATGGTGGAGCTGGGGCCAACGTCCTGACTTTC. Protein: CAMAHGGAGANVLTF.

In nucleotides, the CDR3 is TGTGCCAGCATTGGCCTCTATGAGCAGTTCTTC. Protein sequence: CASIGLYEQFF. The genes are TRBV7-9 and TRBJ2-1; D ambiguous. CDR1 and CDR2 (germline): SEHNR, FQNEAQ (reference sequence). V lost 7 bases to trimming and J lost 8 bases, with 9 bases between them. The CDR3 is 11 amino acids.

This clonotype was counted between two and nine times. The V and J genes are TRBV7-6 and TRBJ2-2; D ambiguous. Trimming cost V 0 bases and J 3 bases, with 14 bases left between them. Looked up from germline, CDR1 is SGHVS and CDR2 is FNYEAQ. The CDR3 is made up of 17 amino acids. In nucleotides, the CDR3 is TGTGCCAGCAGCTTAGCGTCCCTTCTTGGGGACACCGGGGAGCTGTTTTTT. Residues: CASSLASLLGDTGELFF.

This clonotype has only a few counts. V and J are TRBV30 and TRBJ2-2, with 9 bases that match TRBD2. The CDR3 consists of 17 residues. The trim removed 2 bases at V and 2 bases at J, leaving 9 bases unmatched. The germline gives CDR1 GTSNPN, CDR2 SVGIG (reference sequence). CDR3 sequence (DNA): TGTGCCTGGAGTAGACTAGCGGCACAACTAAACACCGGGGAGCTGTTTTTT. This encodes CAWSRLAAQLNTGELFF.

The sample holds a few counts of this clonotype. The CDR3 DNA reads as TGTGCCAGCCTCAATACCCGGGGCGGGGGCGTTACCGATAGCAATCAGCCCCAGCATTTT. Protein product: CASLNTRGGGVTDSNQPQHF. This chain links TRBV12-3 or TRBV12-4 with TRBJ1-5; tentatively, D is TRBD1 (6 bases). There are 20 residues in the CDR3. The ends were cut back, 8 bases at V and 0 bases at J, with 29 bases in the middle.

This clonotype showed up just a few times. The V and J genes are TRBV12-3 or TRBV12-4 and TRBJ2-3; D is uncertain. There are 15 residues in the CDR3. V lost 3 bases and J lost 0, with 10 bases in between. CDR3 DNA: TGTGCCAGCAGTTTTTCAGCAACTAGCACAGATACGCAGTATTTT. Translated, it gives CASSFSATSTDTQYF.

The J gene is TRBJ1-2, the V gene TRBV4-2, with TRBD1 as a possible D gene (6 bases). Germline V gene data show CDR1 as LGHNA and CDR2 as YNFKEQ. This CDR3 contains 13 residues. Between the trimmed V and J ends, which lost 4 bases and 4 bases, there was a span of 10 bases. CDR3 sequence (DNA): TGTGCCAGCAGCCCCGGACAGACCTATGGCTACACCTTC. Translated: CASSPGQTYGYTF.

This rearrangement joins TRBV5-6 to TRBJ1-1; no reliable D call. V was clipped by 3 bases and J by 4 bases, with 7 bases between them. The CDR3 extends over 12 amino acids. Germline CDR1 SGHDT, CDR2 YYEEEE. The CDR3 DNA is TGTGCCAGCAGCTATGAAAGCACTGAAGCTTTCTTT. It specifies CASSYESTEAFF.

A few counts support this clonotype. The chain carries TRBV25-1 and TRBJ1-5, with 7 bases aligning to TRBD1. CDR1 is MGHDK and CDR2 is SYGVNS in the germline V gene. Unmatched junction bases numbered 10, after V lost 1 base and J lost 7 bases. The CDR3 runs to 16 residues. The CDR3: CASSESTGTVVQPQHF. CDR3 nucleotides: TGTGCCAGCAGTGAATCAACCGGGACAGTCGTCCAGCCCCAGCATTTT.

This clonotype was detected only a few times. The genes are TRBV20-1 and TRBJ2-3; 10 bases map to TRBD1. Germline V gene lookup returns CDR1 DFQATT and CDR2 SNEGSKA (reference sequence). Trimming at V came to 6 bases and at J to 3 bases, leaving 6 bases not matched to a gene. The CDR3 covers 14 residues. CDR3: CSAIRQGATDTQYF. The CDR3 bases are TGCAGTGCCATTCGACAGGGGGCAACAGATACGCAGTATTTT.

This chain links TRBV3-1 with TRBJ1-5, with unresolved D. The V end was cut by 4 bases, the J end by 10 bases, with 14 bases between. CDR1 is LGHDT and CDR2 is YNNKEL in the germline V gene (reference sequence). The CDR3 length is 13 residues. CDR3 loop: CASSLRRETPQHF. The CDR3 nucleotides are TGTGCCAGCAGCCTGCGGAGAGAAACTCCCCAGCATTTT.

This clonotype was picked up a small number of times. The genes are TRBV5-6 and TRBJ1-3; a weak D match, TRBD1 (6 bases). CDR1 SGHDT and CDR2 YYEEEE come from the germline V gene. CDR3 length: 15 residues. V shed 1 base and J shed 4 bases, with 12 bases lying between them. The CDR3 bases are TGTGCCAGCAGCTTGAAGGGGGGCCTGGGAAACACCATATATTTT. Residues: CASSLKGGLGNTIYF.

The rearrangement uses TRBV7-9 and TRBJ2-1; no clear D gene. This CDR3 has 14 amino acids. V gave up 1 base and J gave up 7 bases, with 11 bases separating them. Germline values: CDR1 SEHNR, CDR2 FQNEAQ (reference sequence). CDR3 bases: TGTGCCAGCAGCTTAGGACCCCAAGAAAATGAGCAGTTCTTC. This codes for CASSLGPQENEQFF.

This clonotype was observed a few times. The rearrangement joins TRBV12-3 or TRBV12-4 to TRBJ2-7; no definite D call. V gave up 3 bases and J gave up 3 bases, with 6 bases separating them. This CDR3 spans 12 amino acids. This chain's CDR3 is CASSFFGYEQYF. CDR3 in DNA: TGTGCCAGCAGTTTCTTTGGCTACGAGCAGTACTTC.

The genes are TRBV7-8 and TRBJ2-5, with TRBD2 matching 7 bases. This CDR3 has 15 residues. Germline loops: CDR1 SGHVS, CDR2 FQNEAQ. V lost 1 base to trimming and J lost 8 bases; unmatched junction nucleotides: 10. DNA for the CDR3: TGTGCCAGCAGCTTAGTTAATCCTGGACTAGGCACCCAGTACTTC. Its protein product is CASSLVNPGLGTQYF.

The CDR3 DNA follows: TGCAGTGCTAGAGGGGACACTGAAGCTTTCTTT. Translation: CSARGDTEAFF. The chain links TRBV20-1 to TRBJ1-1; D is uncertain. V shed 1 base and J shed 3 bases, with 3 bases lying between them. Germline V gene data show CDR1 as DFQATT and CDR2 as SNEGSKA (reference sequence). The length of the CDR3 is 11 residues.

This clonotype was seen ten or more times. The CDR3 coding sequence is TGTGCCAGCAGTTTATTGGGGGGGAGCTCCTACAATGAGCAGTTCTTC. Its translation is CASSLLGGSSYNEQFF. V usage is TRBV27 and J usage is TRBJ2-1, with 7 positions matching TRBD2. This CDR3 is built from 16 residues. V dropped 1 base and J dropped 0; count of bases not matched to a gene: 3. Germline CDR1 MNHEY, CDR2 SMNVEV (reference sequence).

This clonotype was counted a few times. This rearrangement joins TRBV5-1 to TRBJ2-3; perhaps TRBD2 as D (6 bases). In germline, CDR1 is SGHRS, CDR2 YFSETQ. The CDR3 spans 15 residues. V was shortened by 0 bases and J by 0 bases, with 8 bases between the two germline ends. CDR3 loop: CASSLVGTSTDTQYF. The CDR3 DNA follows: TGCGCCAGCAGCTTGGTTGGGACTAGCACAGATACGCAGTATTTT.